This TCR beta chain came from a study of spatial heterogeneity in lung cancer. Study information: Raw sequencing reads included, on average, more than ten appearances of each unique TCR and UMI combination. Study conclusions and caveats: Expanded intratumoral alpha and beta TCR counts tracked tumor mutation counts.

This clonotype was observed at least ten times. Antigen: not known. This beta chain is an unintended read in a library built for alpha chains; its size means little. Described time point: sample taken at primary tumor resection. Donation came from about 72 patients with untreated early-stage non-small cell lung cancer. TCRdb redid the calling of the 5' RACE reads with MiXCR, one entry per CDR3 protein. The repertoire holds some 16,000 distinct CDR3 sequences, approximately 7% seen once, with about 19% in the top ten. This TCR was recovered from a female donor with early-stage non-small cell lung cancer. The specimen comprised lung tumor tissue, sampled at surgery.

Here the CDR3 reads CASSQVGNTIYF. The CDR3 DNA reads as TGTGCCAGCAGCCAAGTCGGAAACACCATATATTTT. This chain links TRBV14 with TRBJ1-3; D gene uncertain. The CDR3 length is 12 residues. Trimming stripped 1 base from V and 4 bases from J, with 2 bases between. Germline CDR1 reads SGHDN; CDR2 reads FVKESK.